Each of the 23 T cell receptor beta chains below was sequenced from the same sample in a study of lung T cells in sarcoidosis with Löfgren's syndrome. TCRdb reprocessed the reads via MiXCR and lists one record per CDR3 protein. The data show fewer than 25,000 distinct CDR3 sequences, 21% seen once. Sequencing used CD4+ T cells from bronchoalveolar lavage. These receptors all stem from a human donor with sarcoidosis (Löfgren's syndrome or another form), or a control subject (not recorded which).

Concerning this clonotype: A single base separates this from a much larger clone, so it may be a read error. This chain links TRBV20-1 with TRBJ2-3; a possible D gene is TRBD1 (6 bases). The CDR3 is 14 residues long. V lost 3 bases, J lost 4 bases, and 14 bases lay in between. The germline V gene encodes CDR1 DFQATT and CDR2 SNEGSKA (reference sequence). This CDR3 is CSARPTGTADTQYF. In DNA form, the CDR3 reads TGCAGTGCTAGGCCGACAGGAACCGCAGATACGCAGTATTTT.

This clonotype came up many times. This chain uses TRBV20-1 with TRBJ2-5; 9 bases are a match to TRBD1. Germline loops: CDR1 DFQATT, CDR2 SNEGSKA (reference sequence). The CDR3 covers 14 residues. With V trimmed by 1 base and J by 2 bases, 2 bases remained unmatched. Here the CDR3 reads CSARGTGAQETQYF. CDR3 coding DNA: TGCAGTGCTAGAGGGACAGGGGCACAAGAGACCCAGTACTTC.

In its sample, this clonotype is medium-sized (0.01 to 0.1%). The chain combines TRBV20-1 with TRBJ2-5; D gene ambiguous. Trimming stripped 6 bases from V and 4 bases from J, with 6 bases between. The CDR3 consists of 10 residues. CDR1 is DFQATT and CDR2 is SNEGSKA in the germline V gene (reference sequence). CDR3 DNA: TGCAGTGCCGCCAGAGAGACCCAGTACTTC. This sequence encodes CSAARETQYF.

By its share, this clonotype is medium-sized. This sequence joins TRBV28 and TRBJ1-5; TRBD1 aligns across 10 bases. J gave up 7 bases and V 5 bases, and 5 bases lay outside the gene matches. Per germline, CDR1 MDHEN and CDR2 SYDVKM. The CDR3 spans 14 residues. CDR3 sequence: CASSLRDRGQPQHF. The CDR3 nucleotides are TGTGCCAGCAGTCTCCGGGACAGGGGCCAGCCCCAGCATTTT. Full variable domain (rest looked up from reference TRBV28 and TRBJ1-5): DVKVTQSSRYLVKRTGEKVFLECVQDMDHENMFWYRQDPGLGLRLIYFSYDVKMKEKGDIPEGYSVSREKKERFSLILESASTNQTSMYLCASSLRDRGQPQHFGDGTRLSIL.

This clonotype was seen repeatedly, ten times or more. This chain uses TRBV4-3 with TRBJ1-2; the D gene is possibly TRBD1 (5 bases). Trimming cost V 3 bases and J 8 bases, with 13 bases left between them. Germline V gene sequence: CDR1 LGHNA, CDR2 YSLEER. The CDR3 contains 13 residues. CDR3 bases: TGCGCCAGCAGCCAGGGGCTCTTTGGGGGCTACACCTTC. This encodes CASSQGLFGGYTF.

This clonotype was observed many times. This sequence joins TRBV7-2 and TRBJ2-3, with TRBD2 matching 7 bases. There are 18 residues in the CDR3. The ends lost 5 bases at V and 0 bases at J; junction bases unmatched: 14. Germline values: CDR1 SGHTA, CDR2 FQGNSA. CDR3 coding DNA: TGTGCCAGCAGCCCACCCCTGCTAGCGGACGATAGCACAGATACGCAGTATTTT. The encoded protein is CASSPPLLADDSTDTQYF.

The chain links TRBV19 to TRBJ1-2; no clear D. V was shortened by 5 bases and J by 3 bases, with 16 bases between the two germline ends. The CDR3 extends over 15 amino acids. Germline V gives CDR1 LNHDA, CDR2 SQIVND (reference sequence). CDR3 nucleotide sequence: TGTGCCAGTAGTCCCTCGGACGGAAGGGACTATGGCTACACCTTC. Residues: CASSPSDGRDYGYTF.

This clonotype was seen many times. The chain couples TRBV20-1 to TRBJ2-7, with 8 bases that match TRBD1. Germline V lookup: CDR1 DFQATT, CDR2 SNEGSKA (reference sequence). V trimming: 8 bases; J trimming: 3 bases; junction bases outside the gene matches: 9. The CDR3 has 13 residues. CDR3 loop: CSTGGRGLYEQYF. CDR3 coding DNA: TGCAGTACTGGGGGCAGGGGGCTCTACGAGCAGTACTTC.

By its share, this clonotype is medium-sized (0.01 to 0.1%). This CDR3 reads CASSSLSGSSYNEQFF. The CDR3 coding sequence is TGTGCCAGCAGCTCCCTTAGCGGAAGCTCCTACAATGAGCAGTTCTTC. The V call is TRBV7-2, the J call TRBJ2-1, with D perhaps matching TRBD2 (6 bases). From germline, CDR1 is SGHTA and CDR2 FQGNSA. V lost 4 bases to trimming and J lost 0 bases, with 13 bases between them. The CDR3 has 16 amino acids.

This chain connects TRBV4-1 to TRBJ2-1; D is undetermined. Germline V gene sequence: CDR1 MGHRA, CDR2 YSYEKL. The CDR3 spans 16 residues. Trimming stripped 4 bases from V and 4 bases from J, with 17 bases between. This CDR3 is CASSRPGYDNYNEQFF. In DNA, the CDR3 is TGCGCCAGCAGCCGGCCTGGGTACGACAATTACAATGAGCAGTTCTTC.

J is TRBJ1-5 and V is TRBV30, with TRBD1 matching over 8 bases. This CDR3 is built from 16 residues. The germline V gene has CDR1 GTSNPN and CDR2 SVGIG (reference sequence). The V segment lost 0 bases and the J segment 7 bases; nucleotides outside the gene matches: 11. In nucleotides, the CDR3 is TGTGCCTGGAGTGTAGGGGGACAGGCCTGGAACCAGCCCCAGCATTTT. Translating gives CAWSVGGQAWNQPQHF. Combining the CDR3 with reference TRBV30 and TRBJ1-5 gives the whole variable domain SQTIHQWPATLVQPVGSPLSLECTVEGTSNPNLYWYRQAAGRGLQLLFYSVGIGQISSEVPQNLSASRPQDRQFILSSKKLLLSDSGFYLCAWSVGGQAWNQPQHFGDGTRLSIL.

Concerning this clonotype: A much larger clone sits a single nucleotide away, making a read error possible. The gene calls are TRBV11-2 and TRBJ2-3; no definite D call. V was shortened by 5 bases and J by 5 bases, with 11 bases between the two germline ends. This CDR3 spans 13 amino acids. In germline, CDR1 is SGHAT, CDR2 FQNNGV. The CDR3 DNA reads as TGTGCCAGCAGCAGCATGAACATAGATACGCAGTATTTT. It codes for CASSSMNIDTQYF. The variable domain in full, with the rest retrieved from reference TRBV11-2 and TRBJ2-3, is EAGVAQSPRYKIIEKRQSVAFWCNPISGHATLYWYQQILGQGPKLLIQFQNNGVVDDSQLPKDRFSAERLKGVDSTLKIQPAKLEDSAVYLCASSSMNIDTQYFGPGTRLTVL.

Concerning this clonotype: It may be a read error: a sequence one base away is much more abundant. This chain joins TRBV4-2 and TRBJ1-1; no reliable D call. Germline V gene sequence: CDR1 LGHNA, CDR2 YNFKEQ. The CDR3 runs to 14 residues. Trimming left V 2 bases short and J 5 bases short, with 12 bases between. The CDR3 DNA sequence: TGTGCCAGCAGCCAAAGAGCTTTAGGGACTGAAGCTTTCTTT. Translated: CASSQRALGTEAFF.

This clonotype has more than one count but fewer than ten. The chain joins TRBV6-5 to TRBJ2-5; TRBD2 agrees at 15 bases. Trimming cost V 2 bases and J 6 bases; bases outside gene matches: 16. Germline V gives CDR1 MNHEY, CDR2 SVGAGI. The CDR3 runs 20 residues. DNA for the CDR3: TGTGCCAGCAGTTACGACGAGCGGACTAGCGGGAGGGCCATGATGAAGACCCAGTACTTC. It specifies CASSYDERTSGRAMMKTQYF.

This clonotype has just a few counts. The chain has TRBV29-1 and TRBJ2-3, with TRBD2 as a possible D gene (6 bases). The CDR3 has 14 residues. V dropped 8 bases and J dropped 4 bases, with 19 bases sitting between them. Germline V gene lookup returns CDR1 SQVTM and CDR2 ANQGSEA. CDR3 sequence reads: CSSGWASAADTQYF. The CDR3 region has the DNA TGCAGCTCAGGATGGGCTAGCGCCGCAGATACGCAGTATTTT.

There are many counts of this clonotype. This CDR3 is CSARDATNTGELFF. Written as DNA, the CDR3 is TGCAGTGCTCGGGACGCCACGAACACCGGGGAGCTGTTTTTT. The chain links TRBV20-1 to TRBJ2-2; D tentatively reads TRBD1 or TRBD2 (5 bases each). Germline V CDR1 and CDR2: DFQATT, SNEGSKA (reference sequence). The V end was cut by 5 bases, the J end by 0 bases, with 10 bases between. The CDR3 is 14 amino acids.

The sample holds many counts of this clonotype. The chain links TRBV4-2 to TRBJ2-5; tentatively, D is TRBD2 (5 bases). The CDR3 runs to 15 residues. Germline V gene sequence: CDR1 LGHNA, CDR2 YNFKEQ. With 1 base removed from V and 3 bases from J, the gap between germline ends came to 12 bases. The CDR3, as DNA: TGTGCCAGCAGCCAAGTAGCGACGGGAAAAGAGACCCAGTACTTC. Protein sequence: CASSQVATGKETQYF.

DNA of the CDR3: TGTGCCAGCAGGGGTATTAGGGTGAGAGGCTCCTACGAGCAGTACTTC. It yields the protein CASRGIRVRGSYEQYF. The chain is built from TRBV28 and TRBJ2-7; D gene unclear. The length of the CDR3 is 16 residues. The germline CDR1 and CDR2 sequences are MDHEN and SYDVKM. V was pared by 6 bases and J by 0 bases, with 18 bases between.

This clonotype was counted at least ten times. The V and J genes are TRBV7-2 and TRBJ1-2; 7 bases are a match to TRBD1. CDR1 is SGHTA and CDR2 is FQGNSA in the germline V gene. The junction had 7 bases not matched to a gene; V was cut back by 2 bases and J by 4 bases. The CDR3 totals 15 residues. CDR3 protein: CASSLSGGDGYGYTF. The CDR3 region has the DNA TGTGCCAGCAGCTTATCAGGGGGGGATGGCTATGGCTACACCTTC.

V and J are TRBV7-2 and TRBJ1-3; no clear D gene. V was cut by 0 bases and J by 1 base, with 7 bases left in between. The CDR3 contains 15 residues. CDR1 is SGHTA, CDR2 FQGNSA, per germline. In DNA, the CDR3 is TGTGCCAGCAGCTTAGCCCTGTATTCTGGAAACACCATATATTTT. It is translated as CASSLALYSGNTIYF.

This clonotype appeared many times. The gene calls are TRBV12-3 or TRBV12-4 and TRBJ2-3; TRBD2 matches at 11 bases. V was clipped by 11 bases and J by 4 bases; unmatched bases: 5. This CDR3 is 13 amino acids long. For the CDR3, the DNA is TGTGCCTCAGTAGCGGGAGGGGCAGATACGCAGTATTTT. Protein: CASVAGGADTQYF.

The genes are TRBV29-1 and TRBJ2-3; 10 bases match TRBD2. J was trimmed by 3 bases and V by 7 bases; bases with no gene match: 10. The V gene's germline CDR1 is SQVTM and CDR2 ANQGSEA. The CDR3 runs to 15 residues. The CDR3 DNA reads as TGCAGCGCCATCGGACTAGCGGAGCCAACAGATACGCAGTATTTT. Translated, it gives CSAIGLAEPTDTQYF.

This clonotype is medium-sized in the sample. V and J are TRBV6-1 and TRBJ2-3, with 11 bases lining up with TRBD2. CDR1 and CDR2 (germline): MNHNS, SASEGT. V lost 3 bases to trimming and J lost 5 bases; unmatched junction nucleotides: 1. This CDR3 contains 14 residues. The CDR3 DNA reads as TGTGCCAGCAGTGAGGGACTAGCGGTAGATACGCAGTATTTT. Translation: CASSEGLAVDTQYF.